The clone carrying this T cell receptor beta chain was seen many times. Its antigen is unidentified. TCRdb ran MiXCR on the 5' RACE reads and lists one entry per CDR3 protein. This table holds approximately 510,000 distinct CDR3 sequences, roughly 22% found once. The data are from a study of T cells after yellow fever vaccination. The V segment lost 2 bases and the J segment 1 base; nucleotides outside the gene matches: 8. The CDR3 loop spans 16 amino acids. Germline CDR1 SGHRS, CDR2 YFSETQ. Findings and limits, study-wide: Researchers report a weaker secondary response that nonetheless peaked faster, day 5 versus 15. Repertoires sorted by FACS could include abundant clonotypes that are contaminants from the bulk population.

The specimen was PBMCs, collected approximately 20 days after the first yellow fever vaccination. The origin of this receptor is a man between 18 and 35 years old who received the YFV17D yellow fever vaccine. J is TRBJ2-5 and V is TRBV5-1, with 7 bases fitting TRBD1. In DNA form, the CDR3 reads TGCGCCAGCAGCTTTGGACAGGAATACCCCCAAGAGACCCAGTACTTC. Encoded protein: CASSFGQEYPQETQYF. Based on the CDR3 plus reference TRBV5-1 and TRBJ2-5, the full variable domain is KAGVTQTPRYLIKTRGQQVTLSCSPISGHRSVSWYQQTPGQGLQFLFEYFSETQRNKGNFPGRFSGRQFSNSRSEMNVSTLELGDSALYLCASSFGQEYPQETQYFGPGTRLLVL.